What follows are 9 T cell receptor beta chains derived from one specimen sequenced in a study of cytomegalovirus exposure and HLA in healthy donors. The PCR employed 60 Vbeta primers together with 13 Jbeta primers. Generated by immunoSEQ multiplex PCR, the TCRdb table keeps only in-frame clones and is missing some. The sample has about 59,000 clones, around 83% seen once. Material: PBMCs. These receptors originate from a human donor in good health.

The chain is built from TRBV4-2 and TRBJ2-7; 10 bases line up with TRBD2. The CDR3 extends over 16 amino acids. Germline lookup yields CDR1 LGHNA and CDR2 YNFKEQ. With 2 bases clipped from V and 0 bases from J, the junction kept 4 bases outside the gene matches. The CDR3 coding sequence is TGTGCCAGCAGCCAATCCGGACTAGCGGCCTCCTACGAGCAGTACTTC. This codes for CASSQSGLAASYEQYF.

This rearrangement joins TRBV7-8 to TRBJ2-1, with 8 bases identical to TRBD1. Trimming cost V 2 bases and J 3 bases; bases outside gene matches: 3. CDR3 length: 15 residues. Germline V CDR1 and CDR2: SGHVS, FQNEAQ. The CDR3 DNA reads TGTGCCAGCAGCTTACGGACAGGGAGCTACAATGAGCAGTTCTTC. Its translation is CASSLRTGSYNEQFF.

This clone was seen a few times. The chain employs TRBV5-4 and TRBJ2-7; 7 bases are a match to TRBD2. V was clipped by 6 bases and J by 4 bases; unmatched bases: 13. The CDR3 spans 15 residues. CDR1 is SGHNT, CDR2 YYREEE, per germline (reference sequence). The CDR3, as DNA: TGTGCCAGCACCAGGGACGGCGGGAGTGGTTACGAGCAGTACTTC. This codes for CASTRDGGSGYEQYF.

The chain uses TRBV5-1 and TRBJ2-5; D is perhaps TRBD1 (6 bases). This CDR3 contains 17 residues. Germline values: CDR1 SGHRS, CDR2 YFSETQ. Trimming took off 5 bases at V and 5 bases at J, with 25 bases between the two ends. CDR3 DNA: TGCGCCAGCAGATACCTCGGAACAGGGAACAGTATGGAGACCCAGTACTTC. Amino acids: CASRYLGTGNSMETQYF.

The chain recombines TRBV7-2 with TRBJ2-5; 13 bases are a match to TRBD2. With 2 bases clipped from V and 5 bases from J, the junction kept 11 bases outside the gene matches. There are 18 residues in the CDR3. Germline-derived CDR1 and CDR2 are SGHTA and FQGNSA. The CDR3 DNA reads TGTGCCAGCAGCTTACACGGGGAACTAGCGGGAGGGTACGAGACCCAGTACTTC. Translating gives CASSLHGELAGGYETQYF.

There are a few counts of this clone. This rearrangement joins TRBV7-8 to TRBJ2-1; maybe TRBD1 (6 bases). The CDR3 runs 13 residues. Deletions cut 6 bases from V and 9 bases from J, with 15 bases between. Germline lookup yields CDR1 SGHVS and CDR2 FQNEAQ. The CDR3 bases are TGTGCCAGCAGTTTACTCAACAGGGCTGAGCAGTTCTTC. As protein: CASSLLNRAEQFF.

This clone was seen only once. V gene TRBV28 combines with J gene TRBJ2-1; D perhaps matches TRBD1 (5 bases). The germline CDR1 and CDR2 sequences are MDHEN and SYDVKM. Trimming left V 3 bases short and J 9 bases short, with 15 bases between. This CDR3 spans 14 amino acids. The CDR3 bases are TGTGCCAGCAGTTTGTTGCAGGGCGTGGTTGAGCAGTTCTTC. Translating gives CASSLLQGVVEQFF.

The chain uses TRBV7-2 and TRBJ2-7, with D possibly matching TRBD2 (5 bases). The CDR3 totals 15 residues. Looked up from germline, CDR1 is SGHTA and CDR2 is FQGNSA. V lost 4 bases and J lost 6, with 19 bases in between. The CDR3 here is CASSYLRTHPSEQYF. The CDR3 DNA reads as TGTGCCAGCAGCTATTTAAGGACTCACCCCTCCGAGCAGTACTTC.

The chain has TRBV28 and TRBJ2-1; a possible D gene is TRBD2 (6 bases). V was pared by 3 bases and J by 2 bases, with 8 bases between. The CDR3 has 14 residues. In germline, CDR1 is MDHEN, CDR2 SYDVKM. CDR3 residues: CASSFSGPYNEQFF. The CDR3 DNA is TGTGCCAGCAGTTTTAGCGGACCCTACAATGAGCAGTTCTTC.